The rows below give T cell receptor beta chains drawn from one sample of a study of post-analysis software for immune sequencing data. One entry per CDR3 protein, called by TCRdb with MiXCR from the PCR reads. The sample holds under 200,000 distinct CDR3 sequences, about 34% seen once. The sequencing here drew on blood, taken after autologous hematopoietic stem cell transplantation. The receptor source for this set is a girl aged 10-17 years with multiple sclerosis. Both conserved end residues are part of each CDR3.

CDR3 protein: CSVPGTSGGQFF
J gene: TRBJ2-1
V gene: TRBV29-1

CDR3 protein: CSAAGQGSYEQYF
J gene: TRBJ2-7
V gene: TRBV20-1

CDR3 protein: CAWTGTFGQFF
J gene: TRBJ2-1
V gene: TRBV30

CDR3 protein: CATSDPGQKNIQYF
J gene: TRBJ2-4
V gene: TRBV24-1

CDR3 protein: CASSRGGGDEQFF
J gene: TRBJ2-1
V gene: TRBV6-5

CDR3 protein: CASSFRDRGGNVLTF
J gene: TRBJ2-6
V gene: TRBV5-1

CDR3 protein: CASSLGPATNTEAFF
J gene: TRBJ1-1
V gene: TRBV7-9

CDR3 protein: CASSYREGEQFF
J gene: TRBJ2-1
V gene: TRBV12-3/TRBV12-4

CDR3 protein: CASKGTGAYEQYF
J gene: TRBJ2-7
V gene: TRBV19

CDR3 protein: CASTYDREQFF
J gene: TRBJ2-1
V gene: TRBV6-6

CDR3 protein: CASSVGVSGSGDTQYF
J gene: TRBJ2-3
V gene: TRBV9

CDR3 protein: CASSQQAPQGLAGVPSYEQYF
J gene: TRBJ2-7
V gene: TRBV11-2

CDR3 protein: CAWSALDGLIEKLFF
J gene: TRBJ1-4
V gene: TRBV30

CDR3 protein: CASSSPPGQFEGVTYEQYF
J gene: TRBJ2-7
V gene: TRBV6-5

CDR3 protein: CSATGDTDTQYF
J gene: TRBJ2-3
V gene: TRBV20-1

CDR3 protein: CASSKSGTGLNTEAFF
J gene: TRBJ1-1
V gene: TRBV5-6

CDR3 protein: CASSPWENNQPQHF
J gene: TRBJ1-5
V gene: TRBV18

CDR3 protein: CASRGMEVIPNTEAFF
J gene: TRBJ1-1
V gene: TRBV12-3/TRBV12-4

CDR3 protein: CATSDSGTAGSYNEQFF
J gene: TRBJ2-1
V gene: TRBV24-1

CDR3 protein: CASSLGGTGPSGANVLTF
J gene: TRBJ2-6
V gene: TRBV5-1

CDR3 protein: CASSFSRTSGTGLQFF
J gene: TRBJ2-1
V gene: TRBV7-9

CDR3 protein: CSASPPGSGEETQYF
J gene: TRBJ2-5
V gene: TRBV20-1

CDR3 protein: CASSPRPRQPQHF
J gene: TRBJ1-5
V gene: TRBV28

CDR3 protein: CASSDVAGSTDTQYF
J gene: TRBJ2-3
V gene: TRBV6-4

CDR3 protein: CASYQEARGRTGELFF
J gene: TRBJ2-2
V gene: TRBV3-1

CDR3 protein: CVSSQETPDEELFF
J gene: TRBJ2-2
V gene: TRBV4-2

CDR3 protein: CASKVEGPRETQYF
J gene: NA
V gene: TRBV5-1

CDR3 protein: CASSQDFLTSGRSYNEQFF
J gene: TRBJ2-1
V gene: TRBV14

CDR3 protein: CSARGSSNYEQYF
J gene: TRBJ2-7
V gene: TRBV20-1

CDR3 protein: CASSFTSGSANEQFF
J gene: TRBJ2-1
V gene: TRBV7-2

CDR3 protein: CSAPTSGANVLTF
J gene: TRBJ2-6
V gene: TRBV20-1

CDR3 protein: CASSYSYRQGSTNQPQHF
J gene: TRBJ1-5
V gene: TRBV6-5

CDR3 protein: CASSQAGLGEAFF
J gene: TRBJ1-1
V gene: TRBV4-3

CDR3 protein: CASSYEPGQGIYEQYF
J gene: TRBJ2-7
V gene: TRBV6-5

CDR3 protein: CASSPGTSGTWADTQYF
J gene: TRBJ2-3
V gene: TRBV7-2

CDR3 protein: CVSSSSGTASYEQYF
J gene: TRBJ2-7
V gene: TRBV11-3

CDR3 protein: CASSLGQGANYGYTF
J gene: TRBJ1-2
V gene: TRBV5-1

CDR3 protein: CAISEVLAGGTFGHEQFF
J gene: TRBJ2-1
V gene: TRBV10-3

CDR3 protein: CASSVVPAGLGYEQYF
J gene: TRBJ2-7
V gene: TRBV6-1

CDR3 protein: CASSLEWEDTQYF
J gene: TRBJ2-3
V gene: TRBV7-2

CDR3 protein: CASSFPLAGEYEQYF
J gene: TRBJ2-7
V gene: TRBV12-3/TRBV12-4

CDR3 protein: CASRPTGRETQYF
J gene: TRBJ2-5
V gene: TRBV11-2

CDR3 protein: CASSQQQQTQYF
J gene: TRBJ2-5
V gene: TRBV3-1

CDR3 protein: CSVEVFDGAPGELFF
J gene: TRBJ2-2
V gene: TRBV29-1

CDR3 protein: CSVDRGARVGEQFF
J gene: TRBJ2-1
V gene: TRBV29-1

CDR3 protein: CASRDENRGYEQYF
J gene: TRBJ2-7
V gene: TRBV12-3/TRBV12-4